This entry describes one T cell receptor beta chain. Its antigen is still unknown. V lost 8 bases and J 0 bases, leaving 15 bases between the germline ends. The CDR3 runs to 15 residues. Germline V gene sequence: CDR1 SNHLY, CDR2 FYNNEI. The data stem from a study of cytomegalovirus exposure and HLA in healthy donors. The study's findings and limits: Three CMV-associated chains were confirmed in vitro to be specific for CMV antigens. It was approximately 150 TCR beta chains that were listed as cytomegalovirus-associated. Prior analysis indicated that the majority of TCR beta V segments exhibited productivity approximately 90% or approximately 30% of the time.

Vbeta (60) and Jbeta (13) primers were used in the PCR. Only in-frame clones appear in the TCRdb table, and some are missing; sequencing was by immunoSEQ multiplex PCR. The sample includes roughly 100,000 clones, around 70% of them seen just once. The TCR originated in a boy between 5 and 17 years old in good health and CMV-seronegative. The chain combines TRBV2 with TRBJ2-3, with D possibly being TRBD1 (6 bases). Sequenced material: PBMCs. DNA of the CDR3: TGTGCCAGCGAGAGGGCAGGGGCTAGCACAGATACGCAGTATTTT. Translated: CASERAGASTDTQYF.